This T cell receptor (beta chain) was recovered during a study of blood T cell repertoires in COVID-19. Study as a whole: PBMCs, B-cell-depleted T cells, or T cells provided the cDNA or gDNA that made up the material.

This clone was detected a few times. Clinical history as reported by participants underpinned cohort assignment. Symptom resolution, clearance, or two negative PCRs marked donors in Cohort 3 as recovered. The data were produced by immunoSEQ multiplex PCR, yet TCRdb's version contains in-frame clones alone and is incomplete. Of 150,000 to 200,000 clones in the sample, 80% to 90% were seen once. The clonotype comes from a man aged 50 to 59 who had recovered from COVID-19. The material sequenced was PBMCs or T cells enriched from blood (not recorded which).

The DNA of the CDR3 is TGTGCCAGCAGAGTTTCGGTGCCCCCGCGCTCACCCCTCCACTTT. It encodes CASRVSVPPRSPLHF. The V call is TRBV7-2, the J call TRBJ1-6, with D unclear. The V and J ends lost 6 bases and 10 bases respectively, with 19 bases between them. Germline V CDR1 and CDR2: SGHTA, FQGNSA. The CDR3 length is 15 residues.